This entry is about one T cell receptor beta chain. These data come from a study of blood T cell repertoires in COVID-19. Background on the study: Whether acute or convalescent, the COVID-19 samples came from the United States, Italy and Spain.

Seattle patient enrollment occurred during active infection, with longitudinal follow-up thereafter. The data were produced by immunoSEQ multiplex PCR, yet TCRdb's version contains in-frame clones alone and is incomplete. The profile shows around 300,000 clones, 70% to 90% of them singletons. The sequence was obtained from a woman in her 70s with COVID-19, enrolled during active disease. Sequences were obtained from peripheral blood.

Here the CDR3 reads CASSYSPPTMGGELFF. For the CDR3, the DNA is TGTGCCAGCAGTTATTCCCCCCCTACTATGGGCGGGGAGCTGTTTTTT. The chain carries TRBV6-5 and TRBJ2-2, with D unclear. Germline assignment: CDR1 MNHEY and CDR2 SVGAGI. The CDR3 covers 16 residues. Trimming removed 3 bases from V and 7 bases from J, with 18 bases in between.